The 30 T cell receptor beta chains in this list originate from one sample, sequenced in a study of T-cell reconstitution after alpha-beta-depleted transplantation in children. Unique molecular identifiers were used in preparing the TCRbeta library. TCRdb re-called the PCR reads with MiXCR, one entry per CDR3 protein. Of about 110,000 distinct CDR3 sequences listed, about a tenth are singletons. The source material was PBMCs, sampled before TCRalphabeta/CD19-depleted stem cell transplant. These receptors all stem from a boy aged 2 to 10 with acute lymphoblastic leukemia, due to receive a stem cell transplant.

This clonotype came up once. This chain uses TRBV7-8 with TRBJ1-1; D is undetermined. The V gene's germline CDR1 is SGHVS and CDR2 FQNEAQ. V shed 3 bases and J shed 2 bases, with 13 bases lying between them. The CDR3 runs 15 residues. In DNA, the CDR3 is TGTGCCAGCAGCTTTTCTACGGGGAGAAACACTGAAGCTTTCTTT. The encoded protein is CASSFSTGRNTEAFF.

In this sample, this clonotype turned up a few times. This sequence joins TRBV30 and TRBJ1-1; D ambiguous. V lost 0 bases and J lost 0, with 8 bases in between. This CDR3 spans 14 amino acids. Per the germline V gene, CDR1 is GTSNPN and CDR2 is SVGIG (reference sequence). As DNA, the CDR3 is TGTGCCTGGAGTGTGAAGGGCATGAACACTGAAGCTTTCTTT. Translated: CAWSVKGMNTEAFF.

This clonotype was counted many times. V usage is TRBV15 and J usage is TRBJ2-6; D not resolved. The germline V gene has CDR1 LNHNV and CDR2 YYDKDF (reference sequence). The length of the CDR3 is 16 residues. V lost 0 bases to trimming and J lost 2 bases, with 8 bases between them. The CDR3, as DNA: TGTGCCACCAGCAGAGATGGTGGAGCTGGGGCCAACGTCCTGACTTTC. This translates into CATSRDGGAGANVLTF.

Many counts were recorded for this clonotype. The CDR3 reads CASSMTGSYEQYF. CDR3 DNA: TGCGCCAGCAGCATGACAGGATCCTACGAGCAGTACTTC. The chain carries TRBV5-1 and TRBJ2-7, with D perhaps matching TRBD1 (6 bases). This CDR3 spans 13 amino acids. Trimming shortened V by 4 bases and J by 1 base, and 9 bases separated the two germline ends. Looked up from germline, CDR1 is SGHRS and CDR2 is YFSETQ.

This clonotype appeared a few times. This chain joins TRBV20-1 and TRBJ2-1; TRBD2 matches 7 bases. The CDR3 has 15 residues. V dropped 7 bases and J dropped 7; count of bases not matched to a gene: 16. Germline V gives CDR1 DFQATT, CDR2 SNEGSKA (reference sequence). The CDR3 region has the DNA TGCAGTGTTTTACTGAGAGGGAGGGCCGGGAATGAGCAGTTCTTC. Translated, it gives CSVLLRGRAGNEQFF.

This clonotype was counted only a few times. This chain connects TRBV25-1 to TRBJ2-7; 11 positions match TRBD2. The CDR3 contains 14 residues. Trimming took 7 bases from V and 4 from J; bases not matched to a gene: 6. Germline CDR1 and CDR2: MGHDK and SYGVNS. Written as DNA, the CDR3 is TGTGCCAGCACCGGTAGCGGGAGGGGTTACGAGCAGTACTTC. This translates into CASTGSGRGYEQYF.

This clonotype was observed many times. The chain is built from TRBV12-3 or TRBV12-4 and TRBJ1-1; 7 positions match TRBD1. The CDR3 spans 14 residues. The V segment lost 5 bases and the J segment 2 bases; nucleotides outside the gene matches: 5. CDR3 amino acids: CASSTGQVNTEAFF. The CDR3 DNA reads as TGTGCCAGCAGTACAGGACAGGTAAACACTGAAGCTTTCTTT.

Ten or more counts support this clonotype. The chain recombines TRBV5-1 with TRBJ1-2, with D uncertain. This CDR3 spans 15 amino acids. Trimming took 0 bases from V and 0 from J, leaving 9 bases between them. Germline V CDR1 and CDR2: SGHRS, YFSETQ. The DNA of the CDR3 is TGCGCCAGCAGCTTGGGGGCGACAACTAACTATGGCTACACCTTC. This sequence encodes CASSLGATTNYGYTF.

This clonotype was counted many times. The chain couples TRBV5-1 to TRBJ2-2, with a tentative D call TRBD1 (5 bases). The ends were cut back, 3 bases at V and 6 bases at J, with 15 bases in the middle. Germline V gives CDR1 SGHRS, CDR2 YFSETQ. The CDR3 covers 15 residues. In DNA, the CDR3 is TGCGCCAGCAGCTCCCGAGCTACAGGTTCCGGGGAGCTGTTTTTT. This codes for CASSSRATGSGELFF.

The rearrangement joins TRBV29-1 to TRBJ2-7; a possible D gene is TRBD1 (5 bases). Trimming removed 5 bases at V and 2 bases at J, with 10 bases between. The CDR3 runs 12 residues. Germline V gene sequence: CDR1 SQVTM, CDR2 ANQGSEA. This chain's CDR3 is CSVHRSPYEQYF. The DNA for the CDR3 is TGCAGCGTTCACAGGTCCCCCTACGAGCAGTACTTC.

V and J are TRBV28 and TRBJ1-2; D perhaps matches TRBD1 (6 bases). Germline V gives CDR1 MDHEN, CDR2 SYDVKM. V lost 4 bases and J lost 7, with 16 bases in between. The CDR3 is 14 amino acids. CDR3 coding DNA: TGTGCCAGCAGTTCTCAGGGGCGAATGGGTGGCTACACCTTC. It codes for CASSSQGRMGGYTF.

There are many counts of this clonotype. The chain has TRBV20-1 and TRBJ2-3; 8 nucleotides match TRBD2. Germline lookup yields CDR1 DFQATT and CDR2 SNEGSKA (reference sequence). CDR3 size: 16 residues. V was clipped by 0 bases and J by 2 bases; unmatched bases: 7. CDR3 nucleotides: TGCAGTGCTAGAGATCCGGCTAGCGGGCCCACAGATACGCAGTATTTT. Amino acids: CSARDPASGPTDTQYF.

The V and J genes are TRBV20-1 and TRBJ2-5; TRBD1 matches at 9 bases. V lost 4 bases and J lost 5; bases outside the gene matches: 5. Germline CDR1 and CDR2: DFQATT and SNEGSKA (reference sequence). CDR3 length equals 13 residues. In nucleotides, the CDR3 is TGCAGTGCTAAGACAGGGGGGGGTGAGACCCAGTACTTC. It encodes CSAKTGGGETQYF.

This clonotype was picked up a small number of times. The chain has TRBV27 and TRBJ1-1, with TRBD1 as a possible D gene (5 bases). The CDR3 is made up of 15 amino acids. Deletions cut 5 bases from V and 4 bases from J, with 17 bases between. Per germline, CDR1 MNHEY and CDR2 SMNVEV (reference sequence). The CDR3 DNA reads as TGTGCCAGCAGTATAACCAGGGAATTGGGCACTGAAGCTTTCTTT. Translating it yields CASSITRELGTEAFF.

This clonotype was detected a few times. The J gene is TRBJ1-1, the V gene TRBV5-1, with D maybe TRBD1 (5 bases). V lost 4 bases and J lost 4, with 14 bases in between. The germline CDR1 and CDR2 sequences are SGHRS and YFSETQ. The CDR3 is 14 residues long. The CDR3, as DNA: TGCGCCAGCAGCACATCCGGGGCCGCCACTGAAGCTTTCTTT. Amino acid sequence: CASSTSGAATEAFF. The full variable domain, rest sourced from reference TRBV5-1 and TRBJ1-1, is KAGVTQTPRYLIKTRGQQVTLSCSPISGHRSVSWYQQTPGQGLQFLFEYFSETQRNKGNFPGRFSGRQFSNSRSEMNVSTLELGDSALYLCASSTSGAATEAFFGQGTRLTVV.

This clonotype was detected ten times or more. The chain is built from TRBV7-9 and TRBJ2-1; D is uncertain. Germline lookup yields CDR1 SEHNR and CDR2 FQNEAQ (reference sequence). The CDR3 is 14 amino acids. Trimming pared 4 bases from V and 1 base from J, leaving 8 bases between. The CDR3 bases are TGTGCCAGCAGCTCCGGGCCATCCTACAATGAGCAGTTCTTC. Translation gives CASSSGPSYNEQFF.

This clonotype was seen repeatedly, ten times or more. The V call is TRBV11-2, the J call TRBJ2-5, with 15 positions matching TRBD2. In germline, CDR1 is SGHAT, CDR2 FQNNGV. There are 16 residues in the CDR3. With 2 bases clipped from V and 3 bases from J, the junction kept 1 base outside the gene matches. This CDR3 is CASSLWTSGREETQYF. CDR3 nucleotides: TGTGCCAGCAGCTTATGGACTAGCGGGAGGGAAGAGACCCAGTACTTC.

This sequence joins TRBV20-1 and TRBJ2-1; D is ambiguous. Looked up from germline, CDR1 is DFQATT and CDR2 is SNEGSKA (reference sequence). CDR3 length: 12 residues. V dropped 2 bases and J dropped 6 bases, with 8 bases sitting between them. The CDR3 nucleotides are TGCAGTGCTAGAAGAGTGGGCAATGAGCAGTTCTTC. Protein product: CSARRVGNEQFF.

This chain links TRBV25-1 with TRBJ1-1; D gene unclear. The CDR3 totals 13 residues. Trimming left V 6 bases short and J 3 bases short, with 11 bases between. Germline CDR1 MGHDK, CDR2 SYGVNS. CDR3 sequence reads: CASRGLAYTEAFF. CDR3 nucleotides: TGTGCCAGCAGGGGATTGGCCTACACTGAAGCTTTCTTT.

This clonotype was observed a handful of times. V gene TRBV25-1 combines with J gene TRBJ2-7; a possible D gene is TRBD2 (5 bases). The CDR3 has 13 residues. V lost 5 bases and J 2 bases, leaving 10 bases between the germline ends. Per the germline V gene, CDR1 is MGHDK and CDR2 is SYGVNS. For the CDR3, the DNA is TGTGCCAGCAGTCGGGGATGGGCCTACGAGCAGTACTTC. It encodes CASSRGWAYEQYF.

This clonotype appeared many times. The chain employs TRBV6-2 or TRBV6-3 and TRBJ1-1; D not resolved. V was cut by 5 bases and J by 3 bases, with 7 bases left in between. The germline CDR1 and CDR2 sequences are MNHEY and SVGEGT. The CDR3 extends over 12 amino acids. CDR3 sequence: CASSPRYTEAFF. In nucleotides, the CDR3 is TGTGCCAGCAGTCCGAGGTACACTGAAGCTTTCTTT.

V gene TRBV18 combines with J gene TRBJ1-3, with TRBD1 matching 9 bases. V lost 2 bases and J lost 4; bases outside the gene matches: 6. This CDR3 contains 16 residues. The germline gives CDR1 KGHSH, CDR2 LQKENI. In nucleotides, the CDR3 is TGTGCCAGCTCACCAACCGGGACAGGGTCCGGAAACACCATATATTTT. Protein sequence: CASSPTGTGSGNTIYF.

This clonotype showed up just once. The rearrangement links TRBV20-1 to TRBJ2-1, with 9 bases identical to TRBD2. CDR1 and CDR2 from the germline V gene are DFQATT and SNEGSKA (reference sequence). This CDR3 spans 14 amino acids. After removal of 6 bases from V and 5 bases from J, the junction contained 8 bases not matched to a gene. Here the CDR3 reads CSAKISGRNNEQFF. CDR3 DNA: TGCAGTGCCAAAATAAGCGGGAGGAACAATGAGCAGTTCTTC.

V gene TRBV5-1 combines with J gene TRBJ2-2; tentatively, D is TRBD1 (5 bases). Germline V gene lookup returns CDR1 SGHRS and CDR2 YFSETQ. This CDR3 has 15 amino acids. V lost 0 bases to trimming and J lost 4 bases, with 10 bases between them. CDR3: CASSLADTSTGELFF. The CDR3 bases are TGCGCCAGCAGCTTGGCGGACACTTCCACCGGGGAGCTGTTTTTT.

The CDR3 DNA follows: TGTGCCACCAGTGATCCCACAAGCGGGGACTCCTACAATGAGCAGTTCTTC. It codes for CATSDPTSGDSYNEQFF. V usage is TRBV24-1 and J usage is TRBJ2-1; 7 bases match TRBD2. V lost 3 bases and J lost 0; bases outside the gene matches: 7. Looked up from germline, CDR1 is KGHDR and CDR2 is SFDVKD. CDR3 length equals 17 residues.

This chain uses TRBV11-2 with TRBJ2-1; TRBD2 matches at 15 bases. This CDR3 has 21 residues. Germline CDR1 reads SGHAT; CDR2 reads FQNNGV. V was pared by 1 base and J by 0 bases, with 10 bases of the junction left unmatched. Here the CDR3 DNA reads TGTGCCAGCAGCTTAGTATCAATCGGGACTAGCGGGAGGAGCTCCTACAATGAGCAGTTCTTC. It yields the protein CASSLVSIGTSGRSSYNEQFF.

This clonotype was found a few times. The chain uses TRBV6-2 or TRBV6-3 and TRBJ2-1; tentatively, D is TRBD2 (6 bases). CDR1 and CDR2 (germline): MNHEY, SVGEGT. The CDR3 runs to 17 residues. Trimming removed 0 bases from V and 7 bases from J, with 19 bases in between. The CDR3 loop is CASSYSLASGARNEQFF. The CDR3 coding sequence is TGTGCCAGCAGTTACTCCCTCGCATCGGGAGCTAGGAATGAGCAGTTCTTC.

This clonotype has just a few counts. The rearrangement links TRBV27 to TRBJ2-7; maybe TRBD2 (6 bases). CDR1 is MNHEY and CDR2 is SMNVEV in the germline V gene (reference sequence). This CDR3 is 13 amino acids long. V was clipped by 10 bases and J by 0 bases, with 13 bases between them. The CDR3 bases are TGTGCCACCTCCTTGACTAGCTCCTACGAGCAGTACTTC. It codes for CATSLTSSYEQYF.

This clonotype was counted a few times. As DNA, the CDR3 is TGCAGTGCTAGTCTCGCCCTGACAGGGAGAGGGAACACTGAAGCTTTCTTT. This codes for CSASLALTGRGNTEAFF. This chain joins TRBV20-1 and TRBJ1-1; 7 bases are shared with TRBD1. Germline lookup yields CDR1 DFQATT and CDR2 SNEGSKA (reference sequence). The CDR3 covers 17 residues. V shed 3 bases and J 1 base; nucleotides not matched to a gene: 14.

This clonotype appeared many times. CDR3 coding DNA: TGTGCCAGCAGCGCAAGGCAGACGTCCGGCGGGAGAGAGGCCACCGGGGAGCTGTTTTTT. Translated, it gives CASSARQTSGGREATGELFF. The chain combines TRBV7-9 with TRBJ2-2, with 7 bases lining up with TRBD2. The germline V gene has CDR1 SEHNR and CDR2 FQNEAQ (reference sequence). The CDR3 sequence is 20 residues long. J was trimmed by 4 bases and V by 5 bases; bases with no gene match: 22.